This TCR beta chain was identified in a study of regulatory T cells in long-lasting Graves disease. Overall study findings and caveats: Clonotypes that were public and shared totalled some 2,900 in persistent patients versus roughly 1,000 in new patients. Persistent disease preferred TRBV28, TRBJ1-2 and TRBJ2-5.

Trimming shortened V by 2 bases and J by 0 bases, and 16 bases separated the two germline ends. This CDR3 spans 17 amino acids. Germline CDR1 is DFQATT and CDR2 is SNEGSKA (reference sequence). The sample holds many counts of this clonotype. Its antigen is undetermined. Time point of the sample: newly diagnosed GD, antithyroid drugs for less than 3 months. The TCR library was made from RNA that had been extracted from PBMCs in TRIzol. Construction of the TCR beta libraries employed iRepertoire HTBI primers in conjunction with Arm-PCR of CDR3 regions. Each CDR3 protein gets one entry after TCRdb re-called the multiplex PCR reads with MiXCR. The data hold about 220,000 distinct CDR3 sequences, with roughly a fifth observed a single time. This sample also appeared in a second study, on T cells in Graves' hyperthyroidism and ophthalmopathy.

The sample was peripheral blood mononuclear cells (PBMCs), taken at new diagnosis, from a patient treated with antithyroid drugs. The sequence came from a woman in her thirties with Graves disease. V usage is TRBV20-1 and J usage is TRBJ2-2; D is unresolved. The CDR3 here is CSARNLRQATNTGELFF. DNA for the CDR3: TGCAGTGCTAGAAATTTAAGGCAGGCCACGAACACCGGGGAGCTGTTTTTT.